This T cell receptor beta chain was observed in a study of graft-versus-host responses after intestinal transplantation. Study summary: Uniformly, recipients were administered anti-thymocyte globulin induction with subsequent tacrolimus and steroids for around 3 years.

Comment on this clone: Its antigen is still unknown. Other DNA sequences within the sample encode an identical CDR3.

Assay used: immunoSEQ multiplex PCR; TCRdb lists only in-frame clones, some missing. Here the sample spans 90,000 to 95,000 clones, around 90% being singletons. Germline CDR1 MDHEN, CDR2 SYDVKM. There are 11 residues in the CDR3. Trimming removed 3 bases from V and 4 bases from J, with 4 bases in between. The rearrangement uses TRBV28 and TRBJ2-7, with D hard to call. Sequenced here: unstimulated CD8+ T cells sorted from spleen or lymph node cells, sampled before intestinal transplant. The sequence was collected from a human donor who received an intestinal transplant. CDR3 DNA sequence: TGTGCCAGCAGTTTGGGGTACGAGCAGTACTTC. The encoded protein is CASSLGYEQYF.